A single sample is the source of the 20 T cell receptor beta chains below, sequenced in a study of T cells in women clearing cervical HPV infection. Data came from immunoSEQ multiplex PCR; TCRdb stores just in-frame clones and leaves some out. Recorded for this sample: some 10,000 clones. Sequencing was carried out using blood buffy coat. The receptors were gathered from a woman between 18 and 70 years old with a cervical HPV16 infection that either progressed to CIN3+ or cleared (not recorded which).

Concerning this clone: The read ends 3 residues shy of where the CDR3 ends; the end is completed using the germline J gene. This sequence joins TRBV19 and TRBJ2-7; D perhaps matches TRBD2 (5 bases). The length of the CDR3 is 13 residues. Germline V gives CDR1 LNHDA, CDR2 SQIVND (reference sequence). The V gene lost 7 bases and the J gene lost 1 base, with 11 bases spanning the gap. Incomplete CDR3 DNA: TGTGCCAGTACCACAGCGGATTCCTACGAG. Translation gives CASTTADSYE. The complete CDR3 protein is CASTTADSYEQYF.

This clone is identified as medium-sized from frequency. The read halts 3 residues ahead of the CDR3 end, with the missing end drawn from the germline J gene. The rearrangement uses TRBV10-3 and TRBJ2-1; D might be TRBD1 (6 bases). Germline V gene sequence: CDR1 ENHRY, CDR2 SYGVKD. The CDR3 covers 16 residues. The V gene lost 0 bases and the J gene lost 3 bases, with 12 bases spanning the gap. The part of the CDR3 DNA that was read is TGTGCCATCAGTGAGTCAGTCGGGACAAACTACAATGAG. It specifies CAISESVGTNYNE. The CDR3 in its entirety is CAISESVGTNYNEQFF.

Worth noting for this clone: With the read ending 3 residues before the CDR3 end, the germline J gene is used to fill in that end. The chain has TRBV19 and TRBJ1-4; D uncertain. The CDR3 consists of 13 residues. Looked up from germline, CDR1 is LNHDA and CDR2 is SQIVND (reference sequence). V was trimmed by 7 bases and J by 3 bases, leaving 9 bases between them. This CDR3 reads CASTGIPNEKLFF. Partial CDR3 DNA: TGTGCCAGTACGGGTATACCTAATGAAAAA.

About this clone itself: The read terminates 3 residues before the CDR3 end, so the remaining end is supplied by the germline J gene. This rearrangement joins TRBV18 to TRBJ1-2; no clear D gene. CDR3 length: 12 residues. Per the germline V gene, CDR1 is KGHSH and CDR2 is LQKENI. The sequenced CDR3 bases are TGTGCCAGCTCACCGACTAGCTCCGAC. Encoded protein: CASSPTSSD. The complete CDR3 sequence is CASSPTSSDYTF. The complete variable domain, with remaining parts taken from reference TRBV18 and TRBJ1-2, reads NAGVMQNPRHLVRRRGQEARLRCSPMKGHSHVYWYRQLPEEGLKFMVYLQKENIIDESGMPKERFSAEFPKEGPSILRIQQVVRGDSAAYFCASSPTSSDYTFGSGTRLTVV.

Worth noting for this clone: The sequence runs out 3 residues before the end of the CDR3; the remainder is reconstructed from the germline J gene. The J gene is TRBJ1-1, the V gene TRBV7-9; maybe TRBD1 (6 bases). CDR3 length: 15 residues. Germline V gene data show CDR1 as SEHNR and CDR2 as FQNEAQ (reference sequence). Trimming pared 5 bases from V and 1 base from J, leaving 14 bases between. Here the CDR3 reads CASSPQSTGNTEAFF. The CDR3 DNA, read in part, is TGTGCCAGCAGCCCACAATCGACAGGGAACACTGAA.

Concerning this clone: The sequence runs out 3 residues before the end of the CDR3; the remainder is reconstructed from the germline J gene. The chain recombines TRBV15 with TRBJ1-2, with D possibly being TRBD1 (5 bases). Germline CDR1 and CDR2: LNHNV and YYDKDF (reference sequence). The length of the CDR3 is 14 residues. V lost 10 bases to trimming and J lost 4 bases, with 19 bases between them. The sequenced CDR3 bases are TGTGCCATACGACCGGGGGGGGACCCCTATGGC. It codes for CAIRPGGDPYG. The full-length CDR3 reads as CAIRPGGDPYGYTF. Supplemented by reference TRBV15 and TRBJ1-2, the full variable domain reads DAMVIQNPRYQVTQFGKPVTLSCSQTLNHNVMYWYQQKSSQAPKLLFHYYDKDFNNEADTPDNFQSRRPNTSFCFLDIRSPGLGDTAMYLCAIRPGGDPYGYTFGSGTRLTVV.

With regard to this clone: Read coverage stops 3 residues before the CDR3 terminus; the germline J gene supplies the remainder. The chain employs TRBV5-4 and TRBJ2-5; tentatively, D is TRBD2 (7 bases). The CDR3 consists of 13 residues. Germline V gene lookup returns CDR1 SGHNT and CDR2 YYREEE (reference sequence). Between the trimmed V and J ends, which lost 1 base and 5 bases, there was a span of 9 bases. The CDR3 spells CASSLRGAETQYF. The part of the CDR3 DNA that was read is TGTGCCAGCAGCTTGCGGGGGGCGGAGACC. The whole variable domain, remainder taken from reference TRBV5-4 and TRBJ2-5, is ETGVTQSPTHLIKTRGQQVTLRCSSQSGHNTVSWYQQALGQGPQFIFQYYREEENGRGNFPPRFSGLQFPNYSSELNVNALELDDSALYLCASSLRGAETQYFGPGTRLLVL.

About this clone itself: The read terminates 3 residues before the CDR3 end, so the remaining end is supplied by the germline J gene. The chain uses TRBV15 and TRBJ2-7, with D perhaps TRBD2 (6 bases). Germline CDR1 and CDR2: LNHNV and YYDKDF (reference sequence). The length of the CDR3 is 12 residues. Trimming removed 8 bases at V and 3 bases at J, with 11 bases between. CDR3 bases read: TGTGCCACCCGGGACTCTAACTACGAG. This gives the protein CATRDSNYE. The complete CDR3 sequence is CATRDSNYEQYF.

A remark on this clone: The read ends 3 residues shy of where the CDR3 ends; the end is completed using the germline J gene. The chain employs TRBV19 and TRBJ1-5, with 11 bases that match TRBD1. This CDR3 is 16 amino acids long. The germline CDR1 and CDR2 sequences are LNHDA and SQIVND (reference sequence). J lost 1 base, V lost 4 bases, and 3 bases had no gene match. Incomplete CDR3 DNA: TGTGCCAGTAGTACGGGACAGGGGGAGAGCAATCAGCCC. It encodes CASSTGQGESNQP. Given in full, the CDR3 is CASSTGQGESNQPQHF. Full variable domain (outside the CDR3, taken from reference TRBV19 and TRBJ1-5): DGGITQSPKYLFRKEGQNVTLSCEQNLNHDAMYWYRQDPGQGLRLIYYSQIVNDFQKGDIAEGYSVSREKKESFPLTVTSAQKNPTAFYLCASSTGQGESNQPQHFGDGTRLSIL.

About this clone: The observed sequence ends 3 residues before the CDR3 terminus, with the missing tail filled in from the germline J gene. V is TRBV7-3 and J is TRBJ1-2; perhaps TRBD1 as D (5 bases). Between the trimmed V and J ends, which lost 0 bases and 7 bases, there was a span of 12 bases. Germline CDR1 is SGHTA and CDR2 is FQGTGA. The CDR3 runs to 14 residues. The sequenced part of the CDR3 DNA is TGTGCCAGCAGCTTAACCCCAGGGTGGGGTGGC. This encodes CASSLTPGWGG. The entire CDR3 is CASSLTPGWGGYTF.

CDR3 in amino acids: CASSPRWGRSNQPQHF. The CDR3 DNA, read in part, is TGTGCCAGTAGTCCCCGGTGGGGCCGGAGCAATCAGCCC. The V and J genes are TRBV19 and TRBJ1-5, with D possibly matching TRBD1 (5 bases). The read finishes 3 residues shy of the CDR3 end, and the germline J gene is used to complete it. Trimming removed 5 bases at V and 1 base at J, with 15 bases between. This CDR3 is 16 amino acids long. Germline CDR1 is LNHDA and CDR2 is SQIVND (reference sequence).

The CDR3 sequence is CASSEGGSGNQPQHF. CDR3 DNA (partial): TGTGCCAGCAGTGAGGGTGGGAGCGGGAATCAGCCC. V and J are TRBV6-1 and TRBJ1-5; D is unresolved. The CDR3 is cut off 3 residues early in the read; its end comes from the germline J gene. The germline V gene has CDR1 MNHNS and CDR2 SASEGT. CDR3 length equals 15 residues. V lost 3 bases, J lost 4 bases, and 13 bases lay in between.

Worth noting for this clone: The read falls 3 residues short of the CDR3 end, and the missing part is taken from the germline J gene. V gene TRBV10-3 combines with J gene TRBJ2-7, with D tentatively TRBD1 (6 bases). Trimming cost V 4 bases and J 5 bases, with 18 bases left between them. This CDR3 region has 15 residues. Per the germline V gene, CDR1 is ENHRY and CDR2 is SYGVKD. The sequenced CDR3 bases are TGTGCCATCAGTGGGGACACGGGTCTGGCGAACGAG. It translates to CAISGDTGLANE. The whole CDR3 is CAISGDTGLANEQYF.

As for this clone: The CDR3 extends 3 residues past the end of the read, so its final part is completed from the germline J gene. V usage is TRBV20-1 and J usage is TRBJ2-5; the D is unclear. V gave up 0 bases and J gave up 3 bases, with 8 bases separating them. The CDR3 spans 13 residues. Germline loops: CDR1 DFQATT, CDR2 SNEGSKA (reference sequence). The CDR3 region is CSARDSRKETQYF. The covered CDR3 bases are TGCAGTGCTAGAGATTCCAGAAAAGAGACC.

About this clone itself: The missing CDR3 end, 3 residues past where the read stops, is filled in from the germline J gene. This CDR3 is also generated by other DNA sequences in the sample. The V gene is TRBV7-6, the J gene TRBJ1-3; tentative D call: TRBD1 (5 bases). Germline lookup yields CDR1 SGHVS and CDR2 FNYEAQ. Deletions cut 2 bases from V and 3 bases from J, with 5 bases between. The CDR3 contains 13 residues. The CDR3: CASSLQGGNTIYF. The CDR3 bases that were read are TGTGCCAGCAGCTTACAGGGTGGAAACACC.

Worth noting for this clone: The read terminates 3 residues ahead of where the CDR3 ends, so the germline J gene completes it. The chain is built from TRBV11-2 and TRBJ1-2; maybe TRBD1 (5 bases). Germline CDR1 is SGHAT and CDR2 is FQNNGV. The ends were cut back, 3 bases at V and 1 base at J, with 6 bases in the middle. CDR3 length: 13 amino acids. The CDR3 protein is CASSLTVNYGYTF. The part of the CDR3 DNA that was read is TGTGCCAGCAGCTTGACAGTTAACTATGGC.

As concerns this clone: The read finishes 3 residues shy of the CDR3 end, and the germline J gene is used to complete it. The rearrangement uses TRBV12-3 or TRBV12-4 and TRBJ2-3; 9 bases map to TRBD2. This CDR3 has 15 residues. V lost 3 bases, J lost 6 bases, and 7 bases stayed unmatched. CDR3: CASSFGGGAADTQYF. CDR3 bases read: TGTGCCAGCAGTTTCGGCGGGGGGGCAGCGGATACG.

On this clone: The missing CDR3 end, 3 residues past where the read stops, is filled in from the germline J gene. The rearrangement uses TRBV18 and TRBJ1-2, with D possibly being TRBD1 (6 bases). Germline CDR1 reads KGHSH; CDR2 reads LQKENI. The CDR3 is 14 amino acids. CDR3 residues: CASSPPPGVYDYTF. Partial CDR3 DNA: TGTGCCAGCTCACCTCCGCCAGGGGTCTACGAC.

Points on this clone: The observed sequence ends 3 residues before the CDR3 terminus, with the missing tail filled in from the germline J gene. The genes are TRBV7-3 and TRBJ2-1; D is possibly TRBD1 (7 bases). Germline V gene lookup returns CDR1 SGHTA and CDR2 FQGTGA. V was trimmed by 1 base and J by 7 bases, leaving 17 bases between them. This CDR3 spans 16 amino acids. Partial CDR3 DNA: TGTGCCAGCAGCTTAAATAAACAGGGGAGGATAAATGAG. This translates into CASSLNKQGRINE. The entire CDR3 sequence reads CASSLNKQGRINEQFF.

About this clone itself: The sequenced fragment ends 3 residues before the CDR3 boundary, so the rest is inferred from the germline J gene. V gene TRBV6-1 combines with J gene TRBJ2-3; D tentatively fits TRBD1 or TRBD2 (5 bases each). The V gene's germline CDR1 is MNHNS and CDR2 SASEGT. The CDR3 runs to 13 residues. The CDR3 DNA, read in part, is TGTGCCAGCAGTGCAGCAGGGAGACAGACG. Translation gives CASSAAGRQT. The CDR3, in full, reads CASSAAGRQTQYF.